Listed here are 31 T cell receptor beta chains from one sample, sequenced in a study of T cell responses to AZD1222 COVID-19 vaccine. The repertoire was sequenced with immunoSEQ multiplex PCR; TCRdb's copy has only in-frame clones and lacks some. The repertoire holds about 150,000 clones, with 90% as singletons. This specimen was peripheral blood, taken 28 days after the second AZD1222 dose. These receptors all stem from an adult who received the AZD1222 COVID-19 vaccine.

The J gene is TRBJ2-4, the V gene TRBV4-1, with a tentative D call TRBD1 (5 bases). CDR1 is MGHRA and CDR2 is YSYEKL in the germline V gene. Deletions cut 2 bases from V and 8 bases from J, with 16 bases between. This CDR3 contains 15 residues. CDR3 loop: CASSQTNLWGDIQYF. In DNA form, the CDR3 reads TGCGCCAGCAGCCAAACCAACTTGTGGGGCGACATTCAGTACTTC.

The CDR3 sequence: CASSLAETSGYNEQFF. DNA for the CDR3: TGTGCCAGCAGCTTGGCCGAAACTAGCGGGTACAATGAGCAGTTCTTC. The chain links TRBV5-4 to TRBJ2-1, with 9 positions matching TRBD2. J lost 4 bases, V lost 0 bases, and 5 bases had no gene match. The CDR3 is 16 amino acids. Germline V CDR1 and CDR2: SGHNT, YYREEE (reference sequence).

The gene calls are TRBV18 and TRBJ1-1; TRBD1 matches at 8 bases. The CDR3 runs 18 residues. J lost 1 base, V lost 6 bases, and 16 bases had no gene match. CDR1 and CDR2 from the germline V gene are KGHSH and LQKENI. CDR3 loop: CASSLQGQGAIGNTEAFF. In nucleotides, the CDR3 is TGTGCCAGCTCGCTACAGGGGCAGGGGGCAATCGGGAACACTGAAGCTTTCTTT.

This chain joins TRBV30 and TRBJ1-5, with unresolved D. This CDR3 comprises 12 residues. Looked up from germline, CDR1 is GTSNPN and CDR2 is SVGIG (reference sequence). V dropped 4 bases and J dropped 8 bases, with 12 bases sitting between them. The CDR3 spells CAWNSGIKPQHF. In DNA form, the CDR3 reads TGTGCCTGGAATTCGGGGATTAAGCCCCAGCATTTT.

The chain links TRBV6-5 to TRBJ2-2, with D tentatively TRBD1 (5 bases). The CDR3 loop spans 15 amino acids. Per the germline V gene, CDR1 is MNHEY and CDR2 is SVGAGI. Trimming removed 2 bases from V and 6 bases from J, with 13 bases in between. CDR3 sequence (DNA): TGTGCCAGCAGTTACCAGGGATTGAAGGCCGGGGAGCTGTTTTTT. Translating gives CASSYQGLKAGELFF.

The J gene is TRBJ1-6, the V gene TRBV30; 7 bases are shared with TRBD1. This CDR3 spans 13 amino acids. Germline CDR1 is GTSNPN and CDR2 is SVGIG (reference sequence). V was pared by 5 bases and J by 10 bases, with 8 bases of the junction left unmatched. The CDR3 nucleotides are TGTGCCTGGTCGACAGGGACGGGGTCACCCCTCCACTTT. Translation: CAWSTGTGSPLHF.

The CDR3 here is CASSGPLDSRNQPQHF. Written as DNA, the CDR3 is TGTGCCAGTAGTGGTCCCCTGGACAGCCGCAATCAGCCCCAGCATTTT. The chain recombines TRBV19 with TRBJ1-5; D is possibly TRBD1 (6 bases). V was shortened by 5 bases and J by 2 bases, with 16 bases between the two germline ends. This CDR3 is built from 16 residues. The V gene's germline CDR1 is LNHDA and CDR2 SQIVND (reference sequence).

The rearrangement links TRBV29-1 to TRBJ1-2; D not certain. The CDR3 length is 12 residues. Germline CDR1 is SQVTM and CDR2 is ANQGSEA. The ends were cut back, 2 bases at V and 9 bases at J, with 13 bases in the middle. The CDR3 coding sequence is TGCAGCGTTGAAACCCCAGCGTATAGCTACACCTTC. Its protein is CSVETPAYSYTF.

DNA of the CDR3: TGCGCCAGCAGCCGACAGGGACAAGGCTACGAGCAGTACTTC. Translation: CASSRQGQGYEQYF. The chain is built from TRBV5-1 and TRBJ2-7; 7 nucleotides align to TRBD1. This CDR3 contains 14 residues. Germline V CDR1 and CDR2: SGHRS, YFSETQ. Trimming cost V 4 bases and J 3 bases; bases outside gene matches: 7.

The chain is built from TRBV27 and TRBJ1-2; 8 bases agree with TRBD1. The CDR3 is 16 residues long. CDR1 is MNHEY and CDR2 is SMNVEV in the germline V gene (reference sequence). J lost 4 bases, V lost 6 bases, and 13 bases had no gene match. The CDR3: CASRDTGGGYFYGYTF. The CDR3 DNA is TGTGCCAGCAGGGATACAGGGGGGGGTTACTTCTATGGCTACACCTTC.

The CDR3 bases are TGTGCCAGCTCACGGAGTCAGGCCAATGAAAAACTGTTTTTT. Translating it yields CASSRSQANEKLFF. V usage is TRBV18 and J usage is TRBJ1-4; no clear D. The V end was cut by 4 bases, the J end by 5 bases, with 11 bases between. The CDR3 spans 14 residues. Germline V gene data show CDR1 as KGHSH and CDR2 as LQKENI.

CDR3 residues: CASSFDPGGDEQFF. The CDR3 DNA reads as TGTGCCAGCAGTTTCGATCCAGGGGGCGATGAGCAGTTCTTC. The V gene is TRBV28, the J gene TRBJ2-1; 8 positions match TRBD1. The trim removed 3 bases at V and 8 bases at J, leaving 6 bases unmatched. This CDR3 comprises 14 residues. Germline CDR1 reads MDHEN; CDR2 reads SYDVKM.

This clone appeared a single time. The chain uses TRBV6-5 and TRBJ2-7; no definite D call. Germline V gene data show CDR1 as MNHEY and CDR2 as SVGAGI. The ends were cut back, 8 bases at V and 3 bases at J, with 17 bases in the middle. The CDR3 has 14 amino acids. CDR3 DNA sequence: TGTGCCAGCCTACTAACCTCCCGCCTCTACGAGCAGTACTTC. Its protein product is CASLLTSRLYEQYF.

The J gene is TRBJ1-1, the V gene TRBV27; D is unresolved. The CDR3 length is 14 residues. With 1 base removed from V and 3 bases from J, the gap between germline ends came to 9 bases. Germline V CDR1 and CDR2: MNHEY, SMNVEV (reference sequence). CDR3 loop: CASSLYNRDTEAFF. The CDR3 coding sequence is TGTGCCAGCAGTTTATACAATCGCGACACTGAAGCTTTCTTT.

This chain connects TRBV5-1 to TRBJ2-1; perhaps TRBD1 as D (5 bases). Trimming shortened V by 2 bases and J by 1 base, and 10 bases separated the two germline ends. Per germline, CDR1 SGHRS and CDR2 YFSETQ. The CDR3 runs to 15 residues. CDR3 sequence: CASSFPRGSYNEQFF. The CDR3 region has the DNA TGCGCCAGCAGCTTCCCTAGGGGATCCTACAATGAGCAGTTCTTC.

CDR3 residues: CASSRTYTDTQYF. CDR3 bases: TGTGCCAGCAGTAGGACTTACACAGATACGCAGTATTTT. The J gene is TRBJ2-3, the V gene TRBV28, with D perhaps TRBD2 (5 bases). This CDR3 is built from 13 residues. V shed 5 bases and J shed 2 bases, with 8 bases lying between them. Germline CDR1 reads MDHEN; CDR2 reads SYDVKM. The full variable domain, in which reference TRBV28 and TRBJ2-3 provide the parts outside the CDR3, is DVKVTQSSRYLVKRTGEKVFLECVQDMDHENMFWYRQDPGLGLRLIYFSYDVKMKEKGDIPEGYSVSREKKERFSLILESASTNQTSMYLCASSRTYTDTQYFGPGTRLTVL.

The genes are TRBV7-9 and TRBJ2-1, with TRBD2 matching 13 bases. Germline-derived CDR1 and CDR2 are SEHNR and FQNEAQ (reference sequence). Trimming took 0 bases from V and 8 from J; bases not matched to a gene: 1. The CDR3 is 15 residues long. Written as DNA, the CDR3 is TGTGCCAGCAGCTTAGCGACTAGCGGGGGGTATGAGCAGTTCTTC. This gives the protein CASSLATSGGYEQFF. Complete variable domain (other parts from reference TRBV7-9 and TRBJ2-1): DTGVSQNPRHKITKRGQNVTFRCDPISEHNRLYWYRQTLGQGPEFLTYFQNEAQLEKSRLLSDRFSAERPKGSFSTLEIQRTEQGDSAMYLCASSLATSGGYEQFFGPGTRLTVL.

This chain uses TRBV6-1 with TRBJ1-2; D is possibly TRBD1 (5 bases). V lost 6 bases and J 8 bases, leaving 16 bases between the germline ends. From germline, CDR1 is MNHNS and CDR2 SASEGT. The CDR3 consists of 13 residues. CDR3 residues: CASSPTALSGYTF. The CDR3 DNA reads as TGTGCCAGCAGCCCGACAGCTTTATCCGGCTACACCTTC.

The chain joins TRBV4-1 to TRBJ1-3; the D is unclear. The V gene lost 1 base and the J gene lost 1 base, with 11 bases spanning the gap. The CDR3 loop spans 16 amino acids. Germline V CDR1 and CDR2: MGHRA, YSYEKL. The DNA of the CDR3 is TGCGCCAGCAGCCAAGCCCGAGGGATTTCTGGAAACACCATATATTTT. Residues: CASSQARGISGNTIYF.

Only a few counts were recorded for this clone. This rearrangement joins TRBV3-1 (or the pseudogene TRBV3-2) to TRBJ2-5; a possible D gene is TRBD2 (7 bases). Per the germline V gene, CDR1 is LGHDT and CDR2 is YNNKEL (reference sequence). The CDR3 is made up of 16 amino acids. Between the trimmed V and J ends, which lost 4 bases and 2 bases, there was a span of 17 bases. CDR3 nucleotide sequence: TGTGCCAGCAGCCCCCCGGGGGGCGGACTTCAAGAGACCCAGTACTTC. It yields the protein CASSPPGGGLQETQYF.

The chain combines TRBV13 with TRBJ2-3, with TRBD1 matching over 7 bases. The CDR3 is 14 amino acids. Germline V gene sequence: CDR1 PRHDT, CDR2 FYEKMQ (reference sequence). V was clipped by 3 bases and J by 7 bases; unmatched bases: 7. The DNA of the CDR3 is TGTGCCAGCAGCTTCGGACAGGTTGTGTATACGCAGTATTTT. This gives the protein CASSFGQVVYTQYF.

The chain carries TRBV6-6 and TRBJ2-3, with D unclear. The V end was cut by 5 bases, the J end by 6 bases, with 12 bases between. The CDR3 runs 13 residues. Germline V gives CDR1 MNHNY, CDR2 SVGAGI (reference sequence). The CDR3 loop reads CASSPSDSDTQYF. Written as DNA, the CDR3 is TGTGCCAGCAGTCCGTCAGATTCGGATACGCAGTATTTT.

The J gene is TRBJ1-1, the V gene TRBV5-1; D remains ambiguous. The CDR3 consists of 14 residues. Per the germline V gene, CDR1 is SGHRS and CDR2 is YFSETQ. The ends were cut back, 4 bases at V and 3 bases at J, with 13 bases in the middle. The CDR3 DNA follows: TGCGCCAGCAGCCCGAGTTGGTCCGACACTGAAGCTTTCTTT. This codes for CASSPSWSDTEAFF.

This clone was seen a few times. The rearrangement links TRBV6-4 to TRBJ2-6, with 11 bases lining up with TRBD1. In germline, CDR1 is MRHNA, CDR2 SNTAGT. The CDR3 length is 15 residues. The J segment lost 0 bases and the V segment lost 8 bases, leaving 0 bases of the junction unmatched. The CDR3 DNA follows: TGTGCCAGCGGGACAGGGGGCTCTGGGGCCAACGTCCTGACTTTC. Translating gives CASGTGGSGANVLTF.

The chain employs TRBV13 and TRBJ2-7, with TRBD2 matching 8 bases. The ends lost 5 bases at V and 3 bases at J; junction bases unmatched: 6. CDR1 is PRHDT, CDR2 FYEKMQ, per germline (reference sequence). This CDR3 is built from 14 residues. The CDR3, as DNA: TGTGCCAGCAGCGCAGACGGGGGGGACTACGAGCAGTACTTC. Its protein is CASSADGGDYEQYF.

This chain joins TRBV24-1 and TRBJ1-5; D perhaps matches TRBD1 (6 bases). There are 11 residues in the CDR3. Germline V gene lookup returns CDR1 KGHDR and CDR2 SFDVKD. The V end was cut by 3 bases, the J end by 13 bases, with 9 bases between. The DNA of the CDR3 is TGTGCCACCAGTGATCGGGACATTCAGCATTTT. This translates into CATSDRDIQHF.

The chain is built from TRBV27 and TRBJ1-2; tentatively, D is TRBD1 (6 bases). Germline lookup yields CDR1 MNHEY and CDR2 SMNVEV (reference sequence). Trimming took off 6 bases at V and 4 bases at J, with 15 bases between the two ends. The CDR3 is 14 amino acids. The CDR3 DNA sequence: TGTGCCAGCAGGTTAACAGGGAATGGCTATGGCTACACCTTC. Translating gives CASRLTGNGYGYTF.

CDR3 protein: CASIRGNGEKLFF. CDR3 coding DNA: TGTGCCAGCATCAGGGGAAACGGTGAAAAACTGTTTTTT. The rearrangement links TRBV28 to TRBJ1-4; the D gene is possibly TRBD1 (6 bases). V was cut by 7 bases and J by 7 bases, with 13 bases left in between. This CDR3 is built from 13 residues. Looked up from germline, CDR1 is MDHEN and CDR2 is SYDVKM. The full variable domain, rest sourced from reference TRBV28 and TRBJ1-4, is DVKVTQSSRYLVKRTGEKVFLECVQDMDHENMFWYRQDPGLGLRLIYFSYDVKMKEKGDIPEGYSVSREKKERFSLILESASTNQTSMYLCASIRGNGEKLFFGSGTQLSVL.

This chain links TRBV20-1 with TRBJ1-1; D gene uncertain. This CDR3 is 10 amino acids long. Per germline, CDR1 DFQATT and CDR2 SNEGSKA (reference sequence). The V and J ends lost 5 bases and 7 bases respectively, with 8 bases between them. CDR3 DNA: TGCAGTGCTCCCCGGGGTGAAGCTTTCTTT. Its protein product is CSAPRGEAFF.

The J gene is TRBJ1-4, the V gene TRBV29-1, with 9 bases aligning to TRBD1. V trimming: 4 bases; J trimming: 5 bases; junction bases outside the gene matches: 5. The CDR3 is 14 amino acids. The germline CDR1 and CDR2 sequences are SQVTM and ANQGSEA. This CDR3 reads CSVGPGTGNEKLFF. CDR3 in DNA: TGCAGCGTTGGACCCGGGACAGGGAATGAAAAACTGTTTTTT. Full variable domain (missing parts from reference TRBV29-1 and TRBJ1-4): SAVISQKPSRDICQRGTSLTIQCQVDSQVTMMFWYRQQPGQSLTLIATANQGSEATYESGFVIDKFPISRPNLTFSTLTVSNMSPEDSSIYLCSVGPGTGNEKLFFGSGTQLSVL.

This clone has a single count. The gene calls are TRBV6-5 and TRBJ1-1; TRBD1 aligns across 7 bases. Per the germline V gene, CDR1 is MNHEY and CDR2 is SVGAGI. The junction had 8 bases not matched to a gene; V was cut back by 6 bases and J by 4 bases. The CDR3 totals 14 residues. Written as DNA, the CDR3 is TGTGCCAGCAGAAAGGACAGGCGAAGCACTGAAGCTTTCTTT. Translated: CASRKDRRSTEAFF.